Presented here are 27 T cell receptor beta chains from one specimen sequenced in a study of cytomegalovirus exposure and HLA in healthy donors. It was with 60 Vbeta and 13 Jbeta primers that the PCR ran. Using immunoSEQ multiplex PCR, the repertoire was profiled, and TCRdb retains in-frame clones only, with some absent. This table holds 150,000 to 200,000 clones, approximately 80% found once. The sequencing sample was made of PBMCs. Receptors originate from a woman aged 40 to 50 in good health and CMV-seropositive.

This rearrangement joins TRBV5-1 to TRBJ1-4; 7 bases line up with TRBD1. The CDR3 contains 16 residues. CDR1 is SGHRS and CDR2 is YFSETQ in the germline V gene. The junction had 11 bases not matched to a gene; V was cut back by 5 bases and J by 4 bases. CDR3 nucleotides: TGCGCCAGCAGTCCTACAGGGGTGCAGAATAATGAAAAACTGTTTTTT. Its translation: CASSPTGVQNNEKLFF.

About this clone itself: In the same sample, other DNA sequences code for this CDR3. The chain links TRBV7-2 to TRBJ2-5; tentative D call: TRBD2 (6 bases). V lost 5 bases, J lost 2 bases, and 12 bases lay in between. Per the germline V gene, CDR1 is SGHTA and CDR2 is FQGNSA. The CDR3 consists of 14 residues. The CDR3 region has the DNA TGTGCCAGCAGCCTCGGGCTAGCGCAAGAGACCCAGTACTTC. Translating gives CASSLGLAQETQYF.

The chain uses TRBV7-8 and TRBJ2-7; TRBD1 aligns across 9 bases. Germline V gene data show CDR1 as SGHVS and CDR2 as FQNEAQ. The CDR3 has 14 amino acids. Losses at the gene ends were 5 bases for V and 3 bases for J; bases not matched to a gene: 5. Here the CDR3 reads CASSPRQGVYEQYF. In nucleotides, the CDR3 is TGTGCCAGCAGCCCGAGACAGGGGGTCTACGAGCAGTACTTC.

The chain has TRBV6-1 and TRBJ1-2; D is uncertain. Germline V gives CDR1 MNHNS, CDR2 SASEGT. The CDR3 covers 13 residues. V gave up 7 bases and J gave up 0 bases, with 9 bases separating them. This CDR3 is CASTMTTNYGYTF. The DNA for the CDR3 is TGTGCCAGCACTATGACAACTAACTATGGCTACACCTTC.

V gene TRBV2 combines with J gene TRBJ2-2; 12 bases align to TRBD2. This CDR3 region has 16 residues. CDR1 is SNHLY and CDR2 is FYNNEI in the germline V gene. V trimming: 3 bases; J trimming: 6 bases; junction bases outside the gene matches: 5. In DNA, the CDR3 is TGTGCCAGCAGTGATGGGCTAGCGGGAGGGGCCGGGGAGCTGTTTTTT. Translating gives CASSDGLAGGAGELFF.

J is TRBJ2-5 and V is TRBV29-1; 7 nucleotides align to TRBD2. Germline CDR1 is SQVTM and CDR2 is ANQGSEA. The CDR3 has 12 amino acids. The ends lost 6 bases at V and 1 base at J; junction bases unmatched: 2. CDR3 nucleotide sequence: TGCAGCGTGGGGAGGGTCCAAGAGACCCAGTACTTC. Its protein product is CSVGRVQETQYF.

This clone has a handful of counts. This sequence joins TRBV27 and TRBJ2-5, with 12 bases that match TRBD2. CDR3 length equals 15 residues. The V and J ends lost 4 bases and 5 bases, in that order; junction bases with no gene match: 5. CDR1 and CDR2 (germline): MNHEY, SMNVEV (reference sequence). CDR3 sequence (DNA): TGTGCCAGCAGTTCTCCTAGCGGGGGGGAGGAGACCCAGTACTTC. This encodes CASSSPSGGEETQYF.

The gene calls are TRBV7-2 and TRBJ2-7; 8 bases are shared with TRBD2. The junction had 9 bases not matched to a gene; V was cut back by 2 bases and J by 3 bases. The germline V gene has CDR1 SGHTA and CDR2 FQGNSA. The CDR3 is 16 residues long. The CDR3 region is CASSLKREQVGYEQYF. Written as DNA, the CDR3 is TGTGCCAGCAGCTTAAAGCGGGAGCAAGTAGGCTACGAGCAGTACTTC. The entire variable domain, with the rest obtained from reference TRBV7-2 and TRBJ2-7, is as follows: GAGVSQSPSNKVTEKGKDVELRCDPISGHTALYWYRQSLGQGLEFLIYFQGNSAPDKSGLPSDRFSAERTGGSVSTLTIQRTQQEDSAVYLCASSLKREQVGYEQYFGPGTRLTVT.

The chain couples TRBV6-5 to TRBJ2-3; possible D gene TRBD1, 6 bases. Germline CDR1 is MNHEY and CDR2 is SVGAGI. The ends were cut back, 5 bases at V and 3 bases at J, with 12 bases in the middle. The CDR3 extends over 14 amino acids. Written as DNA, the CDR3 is TGTGCCAGCAGTGGACAGAGGCCGACAGATACGCAGTATTTT. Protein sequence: CASSGQRPTDTQYF.

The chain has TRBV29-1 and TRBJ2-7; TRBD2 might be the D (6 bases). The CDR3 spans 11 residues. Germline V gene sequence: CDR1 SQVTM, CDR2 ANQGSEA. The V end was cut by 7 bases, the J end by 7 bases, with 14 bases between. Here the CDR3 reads CSAVEGGEQYF. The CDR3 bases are TGCAGCGCCGTGGAGGGAGGAGAGCAGTACTTC.

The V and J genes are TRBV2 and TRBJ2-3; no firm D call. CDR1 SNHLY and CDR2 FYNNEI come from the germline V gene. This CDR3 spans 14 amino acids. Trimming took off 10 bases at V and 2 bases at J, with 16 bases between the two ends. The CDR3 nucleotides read TGTGCCACCTCCGATGGCGGATCCACAGATACGCAGTATTTT. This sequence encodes CATSDGGSTDTQYF.

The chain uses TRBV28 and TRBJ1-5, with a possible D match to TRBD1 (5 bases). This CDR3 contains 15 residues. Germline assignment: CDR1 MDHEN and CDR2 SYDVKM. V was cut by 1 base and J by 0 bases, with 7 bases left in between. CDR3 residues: CASSLLGVSNQPQHF. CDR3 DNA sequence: TGTGCCAGCAGTTTATTAGGGGTTAGCAATCAGCCCCAGCATTTT.

CDR3 nucleotides: TGTGCCAGCAGTCGCGAGTCCGGGGGCTACGAGCAGTACTTC. It specifies CASSRESGGYEQYF. The chain uses TRBV4-2 and TRBJ2-7; D is perhaps TRBD2 (6 bases). Germline CDR1 and CDR2: LGHNA and YNFKEQ. Trimming stripped 6 bases from V and 3 bases from J, with 15 bases between. This CDR3 contains 14 residues.

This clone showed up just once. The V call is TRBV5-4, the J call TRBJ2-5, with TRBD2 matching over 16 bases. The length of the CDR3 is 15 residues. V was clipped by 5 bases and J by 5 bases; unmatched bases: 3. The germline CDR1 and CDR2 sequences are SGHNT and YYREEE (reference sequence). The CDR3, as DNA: TGTGCCAGCAGTCGGGGACTAGCGGGGGGGGAGACCCAGTACTTC. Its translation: CASSRGLAGGETQYF.

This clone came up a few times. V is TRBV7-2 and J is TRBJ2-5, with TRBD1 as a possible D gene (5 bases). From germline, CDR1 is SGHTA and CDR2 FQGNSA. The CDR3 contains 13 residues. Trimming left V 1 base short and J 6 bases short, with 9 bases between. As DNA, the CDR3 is TGTGCCAGCAGCTTAGGGGGCGCAAAGACCCAGTACTTC. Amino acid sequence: CASSLGGAKTQYF.

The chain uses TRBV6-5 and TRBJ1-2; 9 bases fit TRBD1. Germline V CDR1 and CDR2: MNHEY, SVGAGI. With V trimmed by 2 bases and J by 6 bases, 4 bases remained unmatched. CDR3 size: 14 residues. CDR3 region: CASSYGDRADGYTF. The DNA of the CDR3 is TGTGCCAGCAGTTACGGGGACAGGGCAGATGGCTACACCTTC.

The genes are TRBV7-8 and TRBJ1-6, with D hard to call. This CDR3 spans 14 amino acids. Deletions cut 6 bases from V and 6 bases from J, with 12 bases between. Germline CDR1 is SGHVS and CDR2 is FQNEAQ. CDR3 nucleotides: TGTGCCAGCAGGCCCCGGGTCCTTAATTCACCCCTCCACTTT. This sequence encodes CASRPRVLNSPLHF.

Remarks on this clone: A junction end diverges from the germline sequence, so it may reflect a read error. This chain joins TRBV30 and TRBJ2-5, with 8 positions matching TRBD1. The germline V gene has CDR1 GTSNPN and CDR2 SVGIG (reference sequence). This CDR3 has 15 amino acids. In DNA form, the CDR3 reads TGTGCCTGGAGTCTCGGACAGGGACACCAAGGGACCCAGTACTTC. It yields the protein CAWSLGQGHQGTQYF.

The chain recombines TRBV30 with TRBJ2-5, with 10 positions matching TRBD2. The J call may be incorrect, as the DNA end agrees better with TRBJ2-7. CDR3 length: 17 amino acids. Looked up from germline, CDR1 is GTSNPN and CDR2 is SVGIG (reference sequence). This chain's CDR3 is CAWSASGRGTKSYEQYF. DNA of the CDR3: TGTGCCTGGAGTGCTAGCGGGAGAGGGACAAAGTCCTACGAGCAGTACTTC.

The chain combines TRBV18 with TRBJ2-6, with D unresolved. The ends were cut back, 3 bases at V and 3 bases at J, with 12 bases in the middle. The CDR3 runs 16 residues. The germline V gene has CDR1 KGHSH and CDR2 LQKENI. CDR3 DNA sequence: TGTGCCAGCTCACCCACCGGGTCCCGTGGGGCCAACGTCCTGACTTTC. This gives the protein CASSPTGSRGANVLTF.

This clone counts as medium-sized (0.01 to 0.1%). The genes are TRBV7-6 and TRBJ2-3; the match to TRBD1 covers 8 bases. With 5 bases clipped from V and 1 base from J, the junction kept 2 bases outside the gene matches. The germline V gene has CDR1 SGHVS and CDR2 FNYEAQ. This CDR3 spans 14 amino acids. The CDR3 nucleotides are TGTGCCAGCAGCCCAGGGGGCGGCACAGATACGCAGTATTTT. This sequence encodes CASSPGGGTDTQYF.

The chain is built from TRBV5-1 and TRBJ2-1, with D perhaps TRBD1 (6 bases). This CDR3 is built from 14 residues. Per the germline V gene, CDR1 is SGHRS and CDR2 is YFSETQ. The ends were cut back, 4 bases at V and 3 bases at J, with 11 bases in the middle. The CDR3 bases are TGCGCCAGCAGCCCCACAGGGCGCTACAATGAGCAGTTCTTC. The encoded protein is CASSPTGRYNEQFF.

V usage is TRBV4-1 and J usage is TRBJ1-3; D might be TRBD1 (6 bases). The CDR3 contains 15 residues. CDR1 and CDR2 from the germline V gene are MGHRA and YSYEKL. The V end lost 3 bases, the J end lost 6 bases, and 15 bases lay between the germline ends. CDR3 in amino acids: CASSQTDSLVNTIYF. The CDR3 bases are TGCGCCAGCAGCCAGACGGACAGTTTGGTAAACACCATATATTTT.

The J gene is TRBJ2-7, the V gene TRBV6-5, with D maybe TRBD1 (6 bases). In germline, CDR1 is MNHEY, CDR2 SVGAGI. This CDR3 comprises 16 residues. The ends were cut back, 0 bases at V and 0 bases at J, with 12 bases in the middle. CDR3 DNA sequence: TGTGCCAGCAGTTACTCGCAAACAGGGAGCTCCTACGAGCAGTACTTC. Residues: CASSYSQTGSSYEQYF.

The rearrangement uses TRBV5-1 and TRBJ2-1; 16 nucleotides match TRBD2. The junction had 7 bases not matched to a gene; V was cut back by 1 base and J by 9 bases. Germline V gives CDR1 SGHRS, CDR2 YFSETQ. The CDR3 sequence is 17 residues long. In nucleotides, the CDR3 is TGCGCCAGCAGCTTGCCCGGGACTAGCGGGGGGGCCGCTGAGCAGTTCTTC. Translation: CASSLPGTSGGAAEQFF.

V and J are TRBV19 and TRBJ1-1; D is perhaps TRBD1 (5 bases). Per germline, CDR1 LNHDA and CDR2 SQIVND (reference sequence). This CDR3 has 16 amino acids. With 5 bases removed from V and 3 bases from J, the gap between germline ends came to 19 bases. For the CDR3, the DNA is TGTGCCAGTAGTTCCCGACAGAGCCAAAGGGACACTGAAGCTTTCTTT. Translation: CASSSRQSQRDTEAFF.

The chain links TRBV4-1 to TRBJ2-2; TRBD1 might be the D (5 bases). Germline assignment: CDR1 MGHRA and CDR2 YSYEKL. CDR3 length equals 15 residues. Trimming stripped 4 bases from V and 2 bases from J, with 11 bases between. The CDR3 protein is CASSLRTLNTGELFF. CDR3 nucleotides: TGCGCCAGCAGCCTTAGGACACTCAACACCGGGGAGCTGTTTTTT.